Below are 3 T cell receptor beta chains sequenced from a single sample in a study of siplizumab effects on memory and regulatory T cells (dated by TCRdb to about 2019). Library preparation was by the immunoSEQ multiplex PCR assay. Entries here come from immuneACCESS through TCRdb and include only in-frame sequences with V and J called. Some clones fail to appear in such tables; in the studies checked, an unresolved V gene covers under half of the shortfall, and the cause of the remainder is unknown. The table for this sample lists 110,000 or so clones; around 93% of them were counted only once. The ten largest clones represent over 0.15% of the sample. Material: non-Treg CD4+ T cells sorted from blood. The label giving this sample's cell subset or site can be read as: FACS-sorted unstimulated CD4+ non-regulatory T cells. Receptor source: a human donor in good health.

CDR3 sequence reads: CASSEGQKAYGYTF. In DNA form, the CDR3 reads TGTGCCAGCAGTGAAGGTCAGAAGGCCTATGGCTACACCTTC. The genes are TRBV6-1 and TRBJ1-2; no reliable D call. Germline values: CDR1 MNHNS, CDR2 SASEGT. The V and J ends lost 1 base and 4 bases respectively, with 10 bases between them. The CDR3 spans 14 residues.

This rearrangement joins TRBV11-3 to TRBJ1-2; D may be TRBD1 (5 bases). Germline V gives CDR1 SGHNT, CDR2 YENEEA. The CDR3 length is 14 residues. V was pared by 1 base and J by 9 bases, with 15 bases between. CDR3 sequence: CASSLAGQGKRYTF. The CDR3 region has the DNA TGTGCCAGCAGCTTAGCCGGCCAGGGAAAACGCTACACCTTC.

Here the CDR3 reads CASSLSVPRYGYTF. CDR3 DNA sequence: TGTGCCAGCAGCTTATCGGTCCCGCGCTATGGCTACACCTTC. The gene calls are TRBV7-8 and TRBJ1-2; D is unresolved. The CDR3 loop spans 14 amino acids. Trimming took 2 bases from V and 4 from J, leaving 11 bases between them. The germline V gene encodes CDR1 SGHVS and CDR2 FQNEAQ.